One sample yielded the 10 T cell receptor beta chains listed below, sequenced in a study of glioma-infiltrating T cells. Using RNA template, CDR3s of TCR alpha and beta were amplified with iRepertoire arm-PCR. MiXCR, run by TCRdb on the multiplex PCR reads, gives a single entry per CDR3 protein. The table lists fewer than 110,000 distinct CDR3 sequences, about 30% of them singletons. Material for sequencing was glioma tissue, nonneoplastic brain tissue, or PBMCs (not recorded which). All receptors come from a human donor with low-grade glioma or glioblastoma, undergoing nonglioma brain surgery, or in good health (not recorded which).

There are many counts of this clonotype. This sequence joins TRBV7-9 and TRBJ2-3; TRBD1 agrees at 8 bases. V gave up 2 bases and J gave up 1 base; unmatched junction bases: 5. Germline lookup yields CDR1 SEHNR and CDR2 FQNEAQ (reference sequence). This CDR3 comprises 16 residues. The CDR3 nucleotides read TGTGCCAGCAGCTTAAAGGTGACAGGGGGCACAGATACGCAGTATTTT. Amino acid sequence: CASSLKVTGGTDTQYF.

The V and J genes are TRBV19 and TRBJ2-1; tentative D call: TRBD1 (7 bases). The CDR3 length is 12 residues. V gave up 6 bases and J gave up 10 bases, with 13 bases separating them. CDR1 and CDR2 (germline): LNHDA, SQIVND (reference sequence). The CDR3: CASRWQGGEQFF. The CDR3 nucleotides are TGTGCCAGTAGATGGCAGGGGGGCGAGCAGTTCTTC.

Comments on this clonotype: A single base separates this from a much larger clone, so it may be a read error. The chain links TRBV3-1 to TRBJ2-7; D might be TRBD1 (5 bases). The germline V gene encodes CDR1 LGHDT and CDR2 YNNKEL (reference sequence). The CDR3 length is 14 residues. CDR3 nucleotides: TGTGCCAGCAGCCTCAAGTGGGGCCCCTACGGGCAGTACTTC. Its translation: CASSLKWGPYGQYF.

With respect to this clonotype: One end of the junction is discordant with germline, which a read error may explain. The genes are TRBV5-6 and TRBJ2-3; unclear D gene. Germline loops: CDR1 SGHDT, CDR2 YYEEEE. The CDR3 loop spans 12 amino acids. CDR3 residues: CASSPSTDKQYF. As DNA, the CDR3 is TGTGCCAGCAGCCCCAGCACAGATAAGCAGTATTTT.

This chain's CDR3 is CASSIGLAQLLFF. The DNA of the CDR3 is TGTGCCAGTAGTATTGGGCTTGCTCAACTACTGTTTTTT. J is TRBJ1-4 and V is TRBV19; D not certain. Looked up from germline, CDR1 is LNHDA and CDR2 is SQIVND (reference sequence). V shed 3 bases and J shed 13 bases, with 15 bases lying between them. The CDR3 contains 13 residues.

This clonotype was observed a handful of times. This rearrangement joins TRBV5-5 to TRBJ1-1; no definite D call. V lost 3 bases and J lost 4, with 16 bases in between. This CDR3 has 15 residues. From germline, CDR1 is SGHKS and CDR2 YYEKEE (reference sequence). The CDR3 DNA sequence: TGTGCCAGCAGCTACTGGGGTTTTGGTAGCACTGAAGCTTTCTTT. Protein sequence: CASSYWGFGSTEAFF.

V gene TRBV3-1 combines with J gene TRBJ1-3; D ambiguous. Trimming stripped 1 base from V and 5 bases from J, with 6 bases between. The CDR3 consists of 13 residues. Germline V gives CDR1 LGHDT, CDR2 YNNKEL (reference sequence). The CDR3 DNA reads as TGTGCCAGCAGCCAAGGTTTCCGAAACACCATATATTTT. Protein product: CASSQGFRNTIYF.

The chain recombines TRBV29-1 with TRBJ2-3; no definite D call. The V end was cut by 6 bases, the J end by 2 bases, with 15 bases between. CDR1 and CDR2 (germline): SQVTM, ANQGSEA. The CDR3 loop spans 14 amino acids. The CDR3 region has the DNA TGCAGCGTACAAAAGGGAACTCCCACAGATACGCAGTATTTT. This encodes CSVQKGTPTDTQYF.

In this sample, this clonotype turned up many times. This chain connects TRBV6-1 to TRBJ2-1; 8 bases are a match to TRBD2. The V and J ends lost 8 bases and 9 bases, in that order; junction bases with no gene match: 9. CDR1 is MNHNS and CDR2 is SASEGT in the germline V gene. The CDR3 runs to 13 residues. Here the CDR3 reads CASGWTSSGEQFF. The CDR3 DNA reads as TGTGCCAGCGGGTGGACTAGCTCCGGTGAGCAGTTCTTC.

The chain links TRBV11-1 to TRBJ1-1; D uncertain. Between the trimmed V and J ends, which lost 5 bases and 1 base, there was a span of 5 bases. CDR1 is SGHAT and CDR2 is FQDESV in the germline V gene (reference sequence). CDR3 length equals 12 residues. The CDR3 is CASSAGNTEAFF. CDR3 coding DNA: TGTGCCAGCAGCGCTGGGAACACTGAAGCTTTCTTT.